The present TCR beta chain was sequenced within a study of T cells after yellow fever vaccination. In making TCR cDNA, 5'RACE template switching added a universal primer site and UMIs to it. TCRdb re-derived calls from the 5' RACE reads in MiXCR, one entry per CDR3 protein. The data hold 250,000 to 400,000 distinct CDR3 sequences, with approximately 4% observed a single time. This clonotype was found a few times. Trimming took 6 bases from V and 3 from J; bases not matched to a gene: 8. CDR3 size: 16 residues. Germline V gene data show CDR1 as SGHAT and CDR2 as FQNNGV. The receptor's source is a man younger than 35 who received the YFV17D yellow fever vaccine. The V and J genes are TRBV11-2 and TRBJ2-1; TRBD2 matches at 10 bases. Sequencing was performed on PBMCs, taken 15 days after the yellow fever booster vaccination. The CDR3 region has the DNA TGTGCCAGCAGGCAGTTAGCGGGGGGCCTCTACAATGAGCAGTTCTTC. Translating it yields CASRQLAGGLYNEQFF.